This is a list of T cell receptor beta chains from one sample in a study of T cell changes during pregnancy in multiple sclerosis. Method: immunoSEQ multiplex PCR; TCRdb's copy keeps in-frame clones and lacks some. This sample has 90,000 to 150,000 clones, with under 95% found just once. Sequencing used peripheral blood, obtained before pregnancy. The origin of the receptors is a female donor with multiple sclerosis, enrolled in a pregnancy study. Each CDR3 is given without its conserved first and last residue.

J gene,V gene,CDR3 protein
TRBJ1-2,TRBV6-1,ASSDRVNYGYT
TRBJ2-4,TRBV5-4,ASSSQGEAKNIQY
TRBJ2-3,TRBV7-2,ASSFSSGGADTQY
TRBJ2-1,TRBV2,ASSEGQATLYNEQF
TRBJ1-5,TRBV7-6,ASSFLSQPQH
TRBJ2-7,TRBV9,ASSEGARGYEQY
TRBJ1-1,TRBV6-5,ASSALGAMNTEAF
TRBJ1-1,TRBV7-2,ASSSVGTAVAF
TRBJ1-5,TRBV2,ASSADSYSNQPQH
TRBJ1-1,TRBV2,ASSFRDRENTEAF
TRBJ2-3,TRBV7-3,ASSLFGRASTDTQY
TRBJ1-5,TRBV2,ASSRDTNSNQPQH
TRBJ2-4,TRBV5-1,ASSQDSEIAKNIQY
TRBJ2-5,TRBV6-5,ASSFRLAGQETQY
TRBJ1-2,TRBV6-6,ASNTAGTGTVYGYT
TRBJ1-3,TRBV29-1,SAAGRGGNTIY
TRBJ2-1,TRBV14,ASSQLPGQGINEQF
TRBJ2-3,TRBV6-5,ASKRGSSTDTQY
TRBJ2-5,TRBV11-1,ASSVTGVGVETQY
TRBJ2-1,TRBV11-2,ASSPGQGQSYNEQF
TRBJ2-1,TRBV28,ASSLSGLPYNEQF
TRBJ1-1,TRBV5-4,ASSFSPGQFTEAF
TRBJ2-2,TRBV7-8,ASSLVAASFANTGELF
TRBJ1-5,TRBV6-6,ASSYDKLSNQPQH
TRBJ2-5,TRBV6-5,ASRGLAGGETQY
TRBJ2-3,TRBV5-1,ASSFRREVGTDTQY